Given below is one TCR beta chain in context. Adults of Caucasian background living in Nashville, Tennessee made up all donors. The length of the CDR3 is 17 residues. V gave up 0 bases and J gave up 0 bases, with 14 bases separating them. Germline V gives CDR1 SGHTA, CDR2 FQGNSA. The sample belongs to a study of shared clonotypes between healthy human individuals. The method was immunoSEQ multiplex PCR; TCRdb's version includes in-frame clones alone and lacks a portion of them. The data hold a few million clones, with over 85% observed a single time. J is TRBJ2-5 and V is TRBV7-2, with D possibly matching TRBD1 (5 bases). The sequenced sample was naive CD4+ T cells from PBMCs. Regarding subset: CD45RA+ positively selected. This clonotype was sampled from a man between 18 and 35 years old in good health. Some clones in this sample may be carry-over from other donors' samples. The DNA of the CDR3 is TGTGCCAGCAGCTTAGCGCAAGGGGCTCAGTACCAAGAGACCCAGTACTTC. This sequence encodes CASSLAQGAQYQETQYF. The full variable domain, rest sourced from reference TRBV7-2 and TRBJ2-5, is GAGVSQSPSNKVTEKGKDVELRCDPISGHTALYWYRQSLGQGLEFLIYFQGNSAPDKSGLPSDRFSAERTGGSVSTLTIQRTQQEDSAVYLCASSLAQGAQYQETQYFGPGTRLLVL.